These 27 T cell receptor beta chains were sequenced from one sample in a study of blood T cell repertoires in COVID-19. Profiling relied on immunoSEQ multiplex PCR, and the TCRdb table lists in-frame clones only, not all of them. Found here are about 280,000 clones, 75% to 85% of them singletons; the top ten hold roughly 5.3%. The sample consisted of peripheral blood. The receptor source for this set is a man aged 50 to 60 with active or convalescent COVID-19.

The gene calls are TRBV2 and TRBJ1-4; tentative D call: TRBD1 (5 bases). The CDR3 has 14 amino acids. Trimming pared 6 bases from V and 5 bases from J, leaving 13 bases between. Germline CDR1 and CDR2: SNHLY and FYNNEI. CDR3 region: CASRETVTNEKLFF. CDR3 bases: TGTGCCAGCAGGGAGACAGTGACGAATGAAAAACTGTTTTTT. The full variable domain, in which reference TRBV2 and TRBJ1-4 provide the parts outside the CDR3, is EPEVTQTPSHQVTQMGQEVILRCVPISNHLYFYWYRQILGQKVEFLVSFYNNEISEKSEIFDDQFSVERPDGSNFTLKIRSTKLEDSAMYFCASRETVTNEKLFFGSGTQLSVL.

The rearrangement joins TRBV10-3 to TRBJ1-5, with a tentative D call TRBD1 (6 bases). The CDR3 is made up of 13 amino acids. Germline assignment: CDR1 ENHRY and CDR2 SYGVKD. Trimming took off 6 bases at V and 6 bases at J, with 12 bases between the two ends. CDR3 in DNA: TGTGCCATCAGAGACAGGTTCGGTCAGCCCCAGCATTTT. Its protein product is CAIRDRFGQPQHF.

In DNA, the CDR3 is TGTGCCAGCAGTTCCGGGGGGCCCACTGAAGCTTTCTTT. This codes for CASSSGGPTEAFF. This chain connects TRBV27 to TRBJ1-1; possibly TRBD1 for D (6 bases). There are 13 residues in the CDR3. Trimming removed 4 bases at V and 4 bases at J, with 10 bases between. CDR1 and CDR2 (germline): MNHEY, SMNVEV (reference sequence).

V and J are TRBV7-2 and TRBJ1-5; no reliable D call. V lost 2 bases, J lost 4 bases, and 12 bases lay in between. CDR3 length equals 15 residues. Germline assignment: CDR1 SGHTA and CDR2 FQGNSA. This chain's CDR3 is CASSLSGVGNQPQHF. In DNA, the CDR3 is TGTGCCAGCAGCTTATCCGGGGTCGGGAATCAGCCCCAGCATTTT. Filled out from reference TRBV7-2 and TRBJ1-5, the complete variable domain reads GAGVSQSPSNKVTEKGKDVELRCDPISGHTALYWYRQSLGQGLEFLIYFQGNSAPDKSGLPSDRFSAERTGGSVSTLTIQRTQQEDSAVYLCASSLSGVGNQPQHFGDGTRLSIL.

The rearrangement joins TRBV19 to TRBJ2-2; D is ambiguous. The CDR3 runs to 13 residues. V lost 5 bases and J 1 base, leaving 5 bases between the germline ends. The germline CDR1 and CDR2 sequences are LNHDA and SQIVND (reference sequence). CDR3 in DNA: TGTGCCAGTAGTGCAGGGAACACCGGGGAGCTGTTTTTT. Amino acid sequence: CASSAGNTGELFF.

This clone has a handful of counts. The V and J genes are TRBV28 and TRBJ1-4, with D possibly matching TRBD1 (5 bases). The CDR3 spans 11 residues. Trimming removed 6 bases from V and 13 bases from J, with 12 bases in between. Looked up from germline, CDR1 is MDHEN and CDR2 is SYDVKM. The CDR3 spells CASRSADILFF. The CDR3 bases are TGTGCCAGCAGATCCGCGGACATACTGTTTTTT. Looking up the rest from reference TRBV28 and TRBJ1-4 gives the full variable domain: DVKVTQSSRYLVKRTGEKVFLECVQDMDHENMFWYRQDPGLGLRLIYFSYDVKMKEKGDIPEGYSVSREKKERFSLILESASTNQTSMYLCASRSADILFFGSGTQLSVL.

The V call is TRBV4-1, the J call TRBJ2-1; 9 bases fit TRBD2. Looked up from germline, CDR1 is MGHRA and CDR2 is YSYEKL. V trimming: 1 base; J trimming: 7 bases; junction bases outside the gene matches: 5. The CDR3 sequence is 15 residues long. The CDR3 DNA reads as TGCGCCAGCAGCCAAGTTAGCGGGAGAAGGAATGAGCAGTTCTTC. Translating gives CASSQVSGRRNEQFF.

The V gene is TRBV3-1 (or the pseudogene TRBV3-2), the J gene TRBJ2-7, with TRBD1 identical over 8 bases. The V gene's germline CDR1 is LGHDT and CDR2 YNNKEL (reference sequence). CDR3 length equals 16 residues. The junction had 13 bases not matched to a gene; V was cut back by 7 bases and J by 2 bases. CDR3 amino acids: CASNNFLRTGPYEQYF. For the CDR3, the DNA is TGTGCCAGCAACAACTTCCTGAGGACAGGGCCCTACGAGCAGTACTTC.

The chain employs TRBV7-2 and TRBJ2-1; D may be TRBD2 (6 bases). Germline CDR1 reads SGHTA; CDR2 reads FQGNSA. This CDR3 contains 14 residues. Deletions cut 4 bases from V and 4 bases from J, with 11 bases between. In DNA form, the CDR3 reads TGTGCCAGCAGCTCCCAAAGCGGGTACAATGAGCAGTTCTTC. It encodes CASSSQSGYNEQFF.

This rearrangement joins TRBV2 to TRBJ2-5; no firm D call. Germline V gene data show CDR1 as SNHLY and CDR2 as FYNNEI. V lost 5 bases, J lost 4 bases, and 17 bases lay in between. The CDR3 spans 15 residues. CDR3 residues: CASSFTSSLGETQYF. CDR3 in DNA: TGTGCCAGCAGTTTTACAAGTAGCTTAGGAGAGACCCAGTACTTC. The full variable domain, with the rest looked up from reference TRBV2 and TRBJ2-5, is EPEVTQTPSHQVTQMGQEVILRCVPISNHLYFYWYRQILGQKVEFLVSFYNNEISEKSEIFDDQFSVERPDGSNFTLKIRSTKLEDSAMYFCASSFTSSLGETQYFGPGTRLLVL.

This chain uses TRBV2 with TRBJ1-2; D is undetermined. The V gene's germline CDR1 is SNHLY and CDR2 FYNNEI. The length of the CDR3 is 14 residues. Trimming left V 7 bases short and J 0 bases short, with 12 bases between. CDR3 nucleotides: TGTGCCAGCACCTACCTGGAGACTAACTATGGCTACACCTTC. Translated, it gives CASTYLETNYGYTF.

This clone was seen only a few times. This chain connects TRBV4-1 to TRBJ1-4; 9 bases map to TRBD1. V was pared by 1 base and J by 15 bases, with 6 bases of the junction left unmatched. CDR1 is MGHRA and CDR2 is YSYEKL in the germline V gene. The CDR3 contains 13 residues. CDR3 loop: CASSQGVRTGVFF. CDR3 DNA sequence: TGCGCCAGCAGCCAAGGCGTAAGGACAGGGGTGTTTTTT.

This chain links TRBV9 with TRBJ2-7, with 10 bases fitting TRBD2. Germline V lookup: CDR1 SGDLS, CDR2 YYNGEE. V shed 0 bases and J 2 bases; nucleotides not matched to a gene: 8. The CDR3 sequence is 17 residues long. The CDR3 sequence: CASSVGPLAGATYEQYF. The CDR3 DNA reads TGTGCCAGCAGCGTAGGTCCTCTAGCGGGAGCCACCTACGAGCAGTACTTC. The complete variable domain, with remaining parts taken from reference TRBV9 and TRBJ2-7, reads DSGVTQTPKHLITATGQRVTLRCSPRSGDLSVYWYQQSLDQGLQFLIQYYNGEERAKGNILERFSAQQFPDLHSELNLSSLELGDSALYFCASSVGPLAGATYEQYFGPGTRLTVT.

The chain employs TRBV21-1 and TRBJ2-1; TRBD1 is taken as the D call from the table, unchecked against the DNA. TRBV21-1 is designated a pseudogene. The CDR3 spans 16 residues. Here the CDR3 DNA reads TGTGCCAGCAGCAAAGACGGAGACAGCCTTTACAATGAGCAGTTCTTC. Its protein product is CASSKDGDSLYNEQFF.

The chain uses TRBV2 and TRBJ2-1, with 8 bases aligning to TRBD2. CDR1 SNHLY and CDR2 FYNNEI come from the germline V gene. The length of the CDR3 is 15 residues. V dropped 7 bases and J dropped 8; count of bases not matched to a gene: 13. The CDR3 sequence: CASKGSGTSGHEQFF. CDR3 nucleotides: TGTGCCAGCAAAGGTAGCGGGACCTCCGGTCATGAGCAGTTCTTC.

V and J are TRBV6-5 and TRBJ2-3, with TRBD2 as a possible D gene (6 bases). The ends were cut back, 5 bases at V and 2 bases at J, with 14 bases in the middle. Germline V CDR1 and CDR2: MNHEY, SVGAGI. The CDR3 is 15 amino acids. The CDR3 here is CASSPRGWDTDTQYF. The DNA for the CDR3 is TGTGCCAGCAGTCCCCGGGGGTGGGACACAGATACGCAGTATTTT.

The V and J genes are TRBV27 and TRBJ2-3, with 10 nucleotides matching TRBD2. The CDR3 loop spans 18 amino acids. Germline CDR1 is MNHEY and CDR2 is SMNVEV (reference sequence). V was clipped by 3 bases and J by 5 bases; unmatched bases: 14. The chain's CDR3 is CASSFPLPAGGPVDTQYF. Written as DNA, the CDR3 is TGTGCCAGCAGTTTCCCCCTCCCAGCGGGAGGGCCAGTAGATACGCAGTATTTT.

The genes are TRBV13 and TRBJ1-5; no clear D gene. Trimming shortened V by 5 bases and J by 4 bases, and 12 bases separated the two germline ends. There are 14 residues in the CDR3. Germline-derived CDR1 and CDR2 are PRHDT and FYEKMQ (reference sequence). The CDR3 region is CASSEGGKNQPQHF. The CDR3 nucleotides read TGTGCCAGCAGCGAGGGAGGGAAAAATCAGCCCCAGCATTTT. Drawing the rest from reference TRBV13 and TRBJ1-5, the complete variable domain is AAGVIQSPRHLIKEKRETATLKCYPIPRHDTVYWYQQGPGQDPQFLISFYEKMQSDKGSIPDRFSAQQFSDYHSELNMSSLELGDSALYFCASSEGGKNQPQHFGDGTRLSIL.

The rearrangement joins TRBV30 to TRBJ1-4; 8 bases are shared with TRBD1. This CDR3 region has 14 residues. The germline V gene encodes CDR1 GTSNPN and CDR2 SVGIG (reference sequence). Trimming took 2 bases from V and 7 from J; bases not matched to a gene: 6. The CDR3, as DNA: TGTGCCTGGAGTCAGGACAGGGTTCGTGAAAAACTGTTTTTT. It translates to CAWSQDRVREKLFF.

This clone has just one count. The chain employs TRBV6-2 or TRBV6-3 and TRBJ2-3; D ambiguous. V gave up 2 bases and J gave up 3 bases, with 18 bases separating them. CDR1 MNHEY and CDR2 SVGEGT come from the germline V gene. CDR3 length: 17 amino acids. In DNA, the CDR3 is TGTGCCAGCAGTTACCCCATTCCAGCGAAAGAAACAGATACGCAGTATTTT. Translating gives CASSYPIPAKETDTQYF.

V is TRBV7-2 and J is TRBJ1-1; tentatively, D is TRBD1 (5 bases). The CDR3 loop spans 15 amino acids. V lost 1 base and J lost 3, with 12 bases in between. In germline, CDR1 is SGHTA, CDR2 FQGNSA. Here the CDR3 reads CASSLGWGGDTEAFF. For the CDR3, the DNA is TGTGCCAGCAGCTTAGGGTGGGGGGGAGACACTGAAGCTTTCTTT.

This sequence joins TRBV5-1 and TRBJ1-4, with D perhaps matching TRBD1 (6 bases). Germline V lookup: CDR1 SGHRS, CDR2 YFSETQ. The V end was cut by 0 bases, the J end by 6 bases, with 15 bases between. This CDR3 is built from 16 residues. The CDR3 reads CASSLGYRALDEKLFF. CDR3 bases: TGCGCCAGCAGCTTGGGTTACAGGGCGCTTGATGAAAAACTGTTTTTT.

This chain joins TRBV10-3 and TRBJ1-1; 8 nucleotides match TRBD1. This CDR3 region has 14 residues. Germline values: CDR1 ENHRY, CDR2 SYGVKD. J gave up 4 bases and V 7 bases, and 8 bases lay outside the gene matches. As DNA, the CDR3 is TGTGCCATCAAAGGACAGGGAACGGGCACTGAAGCTTTCTTT. Protein product: CAIKGQGTGTEAFF.

The chain recombines TRBV11-3 with TRBJ2-1; 9 nucleotides match TRBD2. Unmatched junction bases numbered 0, after V lost 1 base and J lost 2 bases. The CDR3 has 15 amino acids. Looked up from germline, CDR1 is SGHNT and CDR2 is YENEEA. The CDR3 here is CASSLGGRAYNEQFF. DNA of the CDR3: TGTGCCAGCAGCTTAGGCGGGAGGGCCTACAATGAGCAGTTCTTC.

The chain's CDR3 is CASSLPLAGGPYNEQFF. In DNA form, the CDR3 reads TGTGCCAGCAGCTTACCTCTAGCGGGAGGCCCATACAATGAGCAGTTCTTC. The chain combines TRBV11-2 with TRBJ2-1; 11 nucleotides align to TRBD2. This CDR3 region has 17 residues. Germline V gene sequence: CDR1 SGHAT, CDR2 FQNNGV. V shed 2 bases, J shed 4 bases, and the junction held 7 bases outside the gene matches.

The V and J genes are TRBV11-2 and TRBJ2-1; 16 bases line up with TRBD2. The CDR3 is made up of 18 amino acids. V was clipped by 4 bases and J by 9 bases; unmatched bases: 12. Looked up from germline, CDR1 is SGHAT and CDR2 is FQNNGV. This chain's CDR3 is CASSSGLAGGSGVSEQFF. DNA for the CDR3: TGTGCCAGCAGCTCGGGACTAGCGGGAGGGTCAGGGGTTAGTGAGCAGTTCTTC.

This chain joins TRBV19 and TRBJ2-7; 13 bases align to TRBD2. Germline V gene sequence: CDR1 LNHDA, CDR2 SQIVND (reference sequence). This CDR3 spans 14 amino acids. Trimming took 6 bases from V and 4 from J; bases not matched to a gene: 3. CDR3 in amino acids: CASRGLAGEYEQYF. Written as DNA, the CDR3 is TGTGCCAGTAGAGGACTAGCGGGAGAGTACGAGCAGTACTTC.